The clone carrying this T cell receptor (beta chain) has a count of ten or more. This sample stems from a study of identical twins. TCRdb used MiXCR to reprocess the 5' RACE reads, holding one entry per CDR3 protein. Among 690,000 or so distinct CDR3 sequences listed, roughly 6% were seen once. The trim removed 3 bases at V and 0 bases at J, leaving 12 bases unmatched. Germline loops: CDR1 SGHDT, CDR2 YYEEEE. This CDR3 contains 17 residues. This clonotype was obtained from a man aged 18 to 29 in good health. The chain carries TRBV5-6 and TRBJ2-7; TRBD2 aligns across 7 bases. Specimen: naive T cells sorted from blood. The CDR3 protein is CASSSLLTSSNSYEQYV. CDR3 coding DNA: TGTGCCAGCAGCTCGTTATTGACTAGCAGTAACTCCTACGAGCAGTACGTC.